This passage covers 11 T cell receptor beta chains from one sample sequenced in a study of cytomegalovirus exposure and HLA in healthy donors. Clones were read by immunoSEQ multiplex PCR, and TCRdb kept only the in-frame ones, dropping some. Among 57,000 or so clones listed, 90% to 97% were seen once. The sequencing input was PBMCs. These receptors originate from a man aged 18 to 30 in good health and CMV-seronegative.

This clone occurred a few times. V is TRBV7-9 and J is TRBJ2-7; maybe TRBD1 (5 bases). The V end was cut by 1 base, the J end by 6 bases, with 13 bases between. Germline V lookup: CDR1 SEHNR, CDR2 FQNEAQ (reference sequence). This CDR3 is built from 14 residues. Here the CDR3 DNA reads TGTGCCAGCAGCTTAGGTACAGGCCCCCTCGAGCAGTACTTC. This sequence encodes CASSLGTGPLEQYF.

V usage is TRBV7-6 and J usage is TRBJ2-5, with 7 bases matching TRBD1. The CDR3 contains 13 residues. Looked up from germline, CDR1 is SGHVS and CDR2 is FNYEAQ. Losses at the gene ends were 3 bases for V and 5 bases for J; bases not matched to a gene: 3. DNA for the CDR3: TGTGCCAGCAGCTTGGACAGGTCTGAGACCCAGTACTTC. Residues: CASSLDRSETQYF.

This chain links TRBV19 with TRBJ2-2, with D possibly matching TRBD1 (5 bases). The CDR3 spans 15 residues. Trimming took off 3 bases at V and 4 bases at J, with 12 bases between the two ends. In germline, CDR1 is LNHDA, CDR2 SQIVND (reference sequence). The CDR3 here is CASSILQGATGELFF. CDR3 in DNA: TGTGCCAGTAGTATCCTCCAGGGCGCCACCGGGGAGCTGTTTTTT. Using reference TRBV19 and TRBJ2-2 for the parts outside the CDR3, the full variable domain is DGGITQSPKYLFRKEGQNVTLSCEQNLNHDAMYWYRQDPGQGLRLIYYSQIVNDFQKGDIAEGYSVSREKKESFPLTVTSAQKNPTAFYLCASSILQGATGELFFGEGSRLTVL.

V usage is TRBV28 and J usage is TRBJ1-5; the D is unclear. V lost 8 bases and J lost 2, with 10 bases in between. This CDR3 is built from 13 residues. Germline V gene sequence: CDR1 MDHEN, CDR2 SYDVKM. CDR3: CASLAPRNQPQHF. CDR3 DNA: TGTGCCAGCCTGGCACCCCGCAATCAGCCCCAGCATTTT.

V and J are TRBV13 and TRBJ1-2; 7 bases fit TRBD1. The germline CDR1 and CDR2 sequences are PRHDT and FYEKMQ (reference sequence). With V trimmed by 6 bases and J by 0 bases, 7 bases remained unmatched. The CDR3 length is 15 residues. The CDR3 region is CASSLGQEPNYGYTF. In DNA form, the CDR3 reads TGTGCCAGCAGTCTCGGACAGGAACCTAACTATGGCTACACCTTC.

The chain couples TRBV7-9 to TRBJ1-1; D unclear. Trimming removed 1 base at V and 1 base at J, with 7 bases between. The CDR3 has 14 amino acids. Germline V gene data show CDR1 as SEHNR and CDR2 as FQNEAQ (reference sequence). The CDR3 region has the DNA TGTGCCAGCAGCTTAGAACAGCCGAACACTGAAGCTTTCTTT. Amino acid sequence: CASSLEQPNTEAFF.

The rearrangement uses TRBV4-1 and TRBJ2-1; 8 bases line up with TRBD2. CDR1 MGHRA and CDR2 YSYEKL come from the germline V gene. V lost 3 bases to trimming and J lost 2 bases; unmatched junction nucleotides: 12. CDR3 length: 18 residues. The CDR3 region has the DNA TGCGCCAGCAGCCAGCCACGGGGGGGAAATAAGGCCTACAATGAGCAGTTCTTC. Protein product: CASSQPRGGNKAYNEQFF.

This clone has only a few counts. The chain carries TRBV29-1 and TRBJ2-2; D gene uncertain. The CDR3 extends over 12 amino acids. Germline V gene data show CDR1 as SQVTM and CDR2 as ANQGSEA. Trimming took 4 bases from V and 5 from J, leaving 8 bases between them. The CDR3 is CSVVFLTGELFF. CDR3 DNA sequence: TGCAGCGTTGTGTTCTTGACCGGGGAGCTGTTTTTT.

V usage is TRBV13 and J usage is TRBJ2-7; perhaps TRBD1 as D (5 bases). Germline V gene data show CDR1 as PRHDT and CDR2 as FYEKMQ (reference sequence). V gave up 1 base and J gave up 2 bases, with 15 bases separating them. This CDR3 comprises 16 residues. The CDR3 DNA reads TGTGCCAGCAGCTTAGCATCTCCAGGGTTTCCCTACGAGCAGTACTTC. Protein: CASSLASPGFPYEQYF.

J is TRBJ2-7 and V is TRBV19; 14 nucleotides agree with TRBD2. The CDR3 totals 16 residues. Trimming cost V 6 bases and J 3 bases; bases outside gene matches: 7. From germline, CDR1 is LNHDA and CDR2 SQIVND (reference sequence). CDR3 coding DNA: TGTGCCAGTAGGTCTGTGGGACTAGCGGGAGACTACGAGCAGTACTTC. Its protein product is CASRSVGLAGDYEQYF.

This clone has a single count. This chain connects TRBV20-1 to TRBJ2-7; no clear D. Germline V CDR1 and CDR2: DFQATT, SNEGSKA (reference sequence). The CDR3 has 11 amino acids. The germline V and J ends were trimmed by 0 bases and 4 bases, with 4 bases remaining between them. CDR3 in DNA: TGCAGTGCTAGAGAGTCATACGAGCAGTACTTC. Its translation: CSARESYEQYF.